These 20 T cell receptor beta chains were all obtained from the same sample, sequenced in a study of T cell responses to AZD1222 COVID-19 vaccine. The method was immunoSEQ multiplex PCR; TCRdb's version includes in-frame clones alone and lacks a portion of them. This table holds some 120,000 clones, 70% to 90% found once. Sequencing used peripheral blood, obtained on day 0 of AZD1222 vaccination. All receptors come from an adult in good health.

This chain connects TRBV13 to TRBJ2-7; 7 positions agree with TRBD1. After removal of 5 bases from V and 2 bases from J, the junction contained 9 bases not matched to a gene. Germline V gene sequence: CDR1 PRHDT, CDR2 FYEKMQ (reference sequence). The CDR3 has 15 amino acids. CDR3 loop: CASSPRQGIAYEQYF. The DNA of the CDR3 is TGTGCCAGCAGCCCCCGACAGGGTATCGCCTACGAGCAGTACTTC.

The chain couples TRBV5-4 to TRBJ1-2, with 7 bases lining up with TRBD1. The CDR3 extends over 15 amino acids. The J segment lost 2 bases and the V segment lost 4 bases, leaving 8 bases of the junction unmatched. Germline CDR1 reads SGHNT; CDR2 reads YYREEE (reference sequence). CDR3 protein: CASSPSGTENYGYTF. The CDR3, as DNA: TGTGCCAGCAGCCCCTCCGGGACAGAGAACTATGGCTACACCTTC.

This chain connects TRBV18 to TRBJ2-6; D possibly uses TRBD1 or TRBD2 (5 bases each). Germline CDR1 and CDR2: KGHSH and LQKENI. The CDR3 is made up of 18 amino acids. The ends were cut back, 0 bases at V and 0 bases at J, with 12 bases in the middle. The DNA of the CDR3 is TGTGCCAGCTCACCACCACGGGGTAGGGGCTCTGGGGCCAACGTCCTGACTTTC. Protein: CASSPPRGRGSGANVLTF.

The rearrangement joins TRBV3-1 (or the pseudogene TRBV3-2) to TRBJ1-1; D unresolved. The V gene's germline CDR1 is LGHDT and CDR2 YNNKEL (reference sequence). The CDR3 runs 13 residues. V was pared by 3 bases and J by 3 bases, with 8 bases between. The CDR3 protein is CASSQVGDTEAFF. In DNA form, the CDR3 reads TGTGCCAGCAGCCAGGTTGGGGACACTGAAGCTTTCTTT.

This sequence joins TRBV15 and TRBJ1-2; D remains unclear. Germline CDR1 reads LNHNV; CDR2 reads YYDKDF (reference sequence). This CDR3 has 13 amino acids. V was shortened by 4 bases and J by 3 bases, with 9 bases between the two germline ends. CDR3 residues: CATSKGGYYGYTF. In nucleotides, the CDR3 is TGTGCCACCAGCAAGGGCGGATACTATGGCTACACCTTC.

The chain is built from TRBV12-3 or TRBV12-4 and TRBJ1-1; the D gene is possibly TRBD1 (5 bases). The CDR3 sequence is 13 residues long. The V and J ends lost 2 bases and 1 base respectively, with 5 bases between them. The CDR3 sequence is CASSLQGNTEAFF. CDR3 bases: TGTGCCAGCAGTTTACAGGGGAACACTGAAGCTTTCTTT.

The genes are TRBV19 and TRBJ1-2; TRBD1 might be the D (5 bases). From germline, CDR1 is LNHDA and CDR2 SQIVND (reference sequence). This CDR3 comprises 12 residues. V lost 4 bases, J lost 8 bases, and 11 bases lay in between. The DNA of the CDR3 is TGTGCCAGTAGTACCATAACAGGCGGCTACACCTTC. It yields the protein CASSTITGGYTF.

The V call is TRBV9, the J call TRBJ1-1; possible D gene TRBD1, 5 bases. The V and J ends lost 3 bases and 4 bases respectively, with 16 bases between them. Germline V gene sequence: CDR1 SGDLS, CDR2 YYNGEE. This CDR3 is built from 15 residues. The CDR3 sequence is CASSASGGGSTEAFF. For the CDR3, the DNA is TGTGCCAGCAGCGCTAGCGGCGGGGGATCCACTGAAGCTTTCTTT.

V is TRBV3-1 (or the pseudogene TRBV3-2) and J is TRBJ1-3; D might be TRBD1 (6 bases). Deletions cut 2 bases from V and 7 bases from J, with 18 bases between. The CDR3 totals 16 residues. Germline CDR1 is LGHDT and CDR2 is YNNKEL (reference sequence). CDR3 nucleotides: TGTGCCAGCAGCCAACCACAGGGTCGGCGGAGGAACACCATATATTTT. Translation gives CASSQPQGRRRNTIYF.

This chain joins TRBV9 and TRBJ2-1; 10 bases align to TRBD2. CDR3 length: 18 residues. Germline trimming cut 4 bases from V and 9 bases from J; bases unmatched to any gene: 19. Germline values: CDR1 SGDLS, CDR2 YYNGEE. CDR3: CASSPKAQGASGRGEQFF. In DNA form, the CDR3 reads TGTGCCAGCAGCCCCAAGGCGCAGGGGGCTAGCGGGAGAGGTGAGCAGTTCTTC. Filled out from reference TRBV9 and TRBJ2-1, the complete variable domain reads DSGVTQTPKHLITATGQRVTLRCSPRSGDLSVYWYQQSLDQGLQFLIQYYNGEERAKGNILERFSAQQFPDLHSELNLSSLELGDSALYFCASSPKAQGASGRGEQFFGPGTRLTVL.

This chain connects TRBV3-1 (or the pseudogene TRBV3-2) to TRBJ2-5; 13 positions agree with TRBD2. V was pared by 5 bases and J by 5 bases, with 11 bases of the junction left unmatched. This CDR3 has 17 residues. The germline CDR1 and CDR2 sequences are LGHDT and YNNKEL (reference sequence). The chain's CDR3 is CASSSAMGLAGLETQYF. For the CDR3, the DNA is TGTGCCAGCAGCTCCGCAATGGGACTAGCGGGGTTGGAGACCCAGTACTTC.

V and J are TRBV15 and TRBJ2-5; D not certain. The germline V gene encodes CDR1 LNHNV and CDR2 YYDKDF (reference sequence). The CDR3 contains 16 residues. The V end lost 1 base, the J end lost 4 bases, and 16 bases lay between the germline ends. In DNA, the CDR3 is TGTGCCACCAGCAGAGCGGACGAGGCCTACGGAGAGACCCAGTACTTC. Translated: CATSRADEAYGETQYF.

The chain recombines TRBV10-3 with TRBJ1-5; 9 bases align to TRBD1. Germline assignment: CDR1 ENHRY and CDR2 SYGVKD. V lost 2 bases and J lost 2; bases outside the gene matches: 13. The CDR3 is made up of 19 amino acids. In DNA form, the CDR3 reads TGTGCCATCAGTGAGACCCGGGACAGGGCAGTTACGGGCAATCAGCCCCAGCATTTT. Translation gives CAISETRDRAVTGNQPQHF.

This clone was observed a single time. The rearrangement links TRBV28 to TRBJ2-7; TRBD2 is a possible D gene (6 bases). This CDR3 comprises 15 residues. CDR1 is MDHEN and CDR2 is SYDVKM in the germline V gene. Trimming pared 5 bases from V and 0 bases from J, leaving 14 bases between. The CDR3 sequence: CASSPGDFFSYEQYF. The CDR3, as DNA: TGTGCCAGCAGTCCGGGGGACTTCTTCTCCTACGAGCAGTACTTC.

V and J are TRBV27 and TRBJ1-5; possible D gene TRBD1, 5 bases. Germline CDR1 MNHEY, CDR2 SMNVEV (reference sequence). The CDR3 consists of 19 residues. Between the trimmed V and J ends, which lost 4 bases and 4 bases, there was a span of 26 bases. For the CDR3, the DNA is TGTGCCAGCAGTTCCCTGACCCATACGGGGGTTGGTGGTAATCAGCCCCAGCATTTT. The encoded protein is CASSSLTHTGVGGNQPQHF.

The rearrangement joins TRBV11-3 to TRBJ2-7; D may be TRBD2 (5 bases). Germline CDR1 is SGHNT and CDR2 is YENEEA. The length of the CDR3 is 14 residues. V lost 0 bases, J lost 6 bases, and 12 bases lay in between. The CDR3: CASSLEGPGGEQYF. DNA of the CDR3: TGTGCCAGCAGCTTAGAAGGTCCTGGAGGCGAGCAGTACTTC. Full variable domain (remainder filled in from reference TRBV11-3 and TRBJ2-7): EAGVVQSPRYKIIEKKQPVAFWCNPISGHNTLYWYLQNLGQGPELLIRYENEEAVDDSQLPKDRFSAERLKGVDSTLKIQPAELGDSAVYLCASSLEGPGGEQYFGPGTRLTVT.

The V call is TRBV29-1, the J call TRBJ1-2, with 7 bases fitting TRBD1. The V gene's germline CDR1 is SQVTM and CDR2 ANQGSEA. The CDR3 extends over 13 amino acids. V lost 5 bases to trimming and J lost 4 bases; unmatched junction nucleotides: 7. The CDR3 protein is CSVFLRGLYGYTF. Here the CDR3 DNA reads TGCAGCGTTTTTTTGAGGGGGCTCTATGGCTACACCTTC.

This chain connects TRBV18 to TRBJ1-1; a weak D match, TRBD1 (5 bases). This CDR3 has 16 amino acids. The V and J ends lost 3 bases and 3 bases respectively, with 17 bases between them. Germline CDR1 reads KGHSH; CDR2 reads LQKENI. The chain's CDR3 is CASSPSGTAVDTEAFF. CDR3 DNA: TGTGCCAGCTCACCGTCCGGGACGGCTGTCGACACTGAAGCTTTCTTT.

V and J are TRBV27 and TRBJ2-3; D remains ambiguous. The CDR3 is made up of 13 amino acids. Germline V lookup: CDR1 MNHEY, CDR2 SMNVEV (reference sequence). Trimming removed 5 bases from V and 4 bases from J, with 10 bases in between. DNA for the CDR3: TGTGCCAGCAGTCTTCCGGGCTCAGATACGCAGTATTTT. It is translated as CASSLPGSDTQYF.

The V gene is TRBV23-1, the J gene TRBJ1-5; D uncertain. TRBV23-1 is designated an ORF whose function remains uncertain. V lost 1 base and J lost 7, with 11 bases in between. The CDR3 is 14 amino acids. The CDR3 coding sequence is TGCGCCAGCAGTCAATGGCCCCCGGGCCAGCCCCAGCATTTT. Residues: CASSQWPPGQPQHF.